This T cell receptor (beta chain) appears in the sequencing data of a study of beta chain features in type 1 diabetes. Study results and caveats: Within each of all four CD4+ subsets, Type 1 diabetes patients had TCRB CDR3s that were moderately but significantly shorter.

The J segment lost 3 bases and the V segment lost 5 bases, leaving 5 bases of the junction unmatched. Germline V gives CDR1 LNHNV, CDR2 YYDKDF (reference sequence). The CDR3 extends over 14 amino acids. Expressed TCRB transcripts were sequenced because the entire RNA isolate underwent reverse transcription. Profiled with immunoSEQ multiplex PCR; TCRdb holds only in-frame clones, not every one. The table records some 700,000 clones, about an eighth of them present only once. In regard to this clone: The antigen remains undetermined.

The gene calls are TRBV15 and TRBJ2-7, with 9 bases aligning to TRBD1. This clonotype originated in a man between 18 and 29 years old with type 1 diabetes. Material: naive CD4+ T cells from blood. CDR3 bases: TGTGCCACCAGCCGGGACAGGGTGAACTACGAGCAGTACTTC. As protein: CATSRDRVNYEQYF.